What follows are 26 T cell receptor beta chains derived from one specimen sequenced in a study of control samples from healthy donors and cancer patients (dated by TCRdb to the early 2020s). The library was prepared using the immunoSEQ multiplex PCR assay. Here the immuneACCESS table is served through TCRdb, limited to in-frame sequences with V and J called. Missing clones are a known gap in these copies; in checked studies unresolved V genes cover under half, and the rest lacks a known reason. The sample profile shows some 120,000 clones; approximately 87% of them were found once. About 2.7% of the sample is held by the ten biggest clonotypes. Material for sequencing was blood. Receptors were obtained from a man in his 60s in good health.

This clone was seen many times. The J gene is TRBJ1-2, the V gene TRBV28; 8 bases map to TRBD1. The CDR3 has 13 amino acids. The ends lost 7 bases at V and 7 bases at J; junction bases unmatched: 8. Per germline, CDR1 MDHEN and CDR2 SYDVKM. This CDR3 is CASNGQGAGGYTF. The CDR3 DNA reads TGTGCCAGCAACGGGCAGGGGGCCGGTGGCTACACCTTC.

The V and J genes are TRBV28 and TRBJ1-3; 7 positions match TRBD1. CDR1 is MDHEN and CDR2 is SYDVKM in the germline V gene. V trimming: 6 bases; J trimming: 9 bases; junction bases outside the gene matches: 14. The CDR3 has 15 residues. CDR3: CASSRYPGQKSTIYF. The CDR3 DNA reads as TGTGCCAGCAGCCGATACCCGGGACAGAAGAGCACCATATATTTT. The full variable domain, with the rest looked up from reference TRBV28 and TRBJ1-3, is DVKVTQSSRYLVKRTGEKVFLECVQDMDHENMFWYRQDPGLGLRLIYFSYDVKMKEKGDIPEGYSVSREKKERFSLILESASTNQTSMYLCASSRYPGQKSTIYFGEGSWLTVV.

This chain links TRBV28 with TRBJ2-5, with D perhaps being TRBD1 or TRBD2 (5 bases each). The CDR3 totals 15 residues. The germline gives CDR1 MDHEN, CDR2 SYDVKM. Trimming cost V 3 bases and J 5 bases, with 16 bases left between them. Here the CDR3 DNA reads TGTGCCAGCAGTTTTCGCTTTGGGGGTGGGGAGACCCAGTACTTC. Its protein product is CASSFRFGGGETQYF.

This clone was observed once. V gene TRBV9 combines with J gene TRBJ1-1; a possible D gene is TRBD1 (6 bases). Per the germline V gene, CDR1 is SGDLS and CDR2 is YYNGEE. The CDR3 runs to 17 residues. V lost 4 bases to trimming and J lost 0 bases, with 19 bases between them. The CDR3 sequence is CASSPGRSGAMNTEAFF. CDR3 nucleotide sequence: TGTGCCAGCAGCCCCGGCAGATCAGGGGCGATGAACACTGAAGCTTTCTTT.

The chain recombines TRBV19 with TRBJ2-1; a possible D gene is TRBD2 (5 bases). Germline V gene lookup returns CDR1 LNHDA and CDR2 SQIVND (reference sequence). The CDR3 runs 19 residues. Deletions cut 1 base from V and 0 bases from J, with 19 bases between. The DNA for the CDR3 is TGTGCCAGTAGTATAGGGGGAGAGATTTCATCCAACTCCTACAATGAGCAGTTCTTC. Amino acids: CASSIGGEISSNSYNEQFF.

The chain employs TRBV9 and TRBJ2-7; unclear D gene. CDR1 is SGDLS, CDR2 YYNGEE, per germline. The CDR3 totals 11 residues. V dropped 0 bases and J dropped 6 bases, with 4 bases sitting between them. The CDR3 is CASSVGGEQYF. CDR3 coding DNA: TGTGCCAGCAGCGTAGGAGGCGAGCAGTACTTC.

The rearrangement links TRBV28 to TRBJ2-7; TRBD1 aligns across 7 bases. The junction had 10 bases not matched to a gene; V was cut back by 6 bases and J by 2 bases. Germline-derived CDR1 and CDR2 are MDHEN and SYDVKM. The CDR3 consists of 15 residues. The CDR3 DNA reads TGTGCCAGCAGCTTCCGGGACAGACCAGCCTACGAGCAGTACTTC. Translation: CASSFRDRPAYEQYF.

The CDR3 bases are TGTGCCAGCAGTTACGAGGGGTCTGGGGCCAACGTCCTGACTTTC. It specifies CASSYEGSGANVLTF. This sequence joins TRBV6-6 and TRBJ2-6; TRBD1 or TRBD2 may be the D gene (5 bases each). Germline-derived CDR1 and CDR2 are MNHNY and SVGAGI (reference sequence). The ends were cut back, 2 bases at V and 1 base at J, with 6 bases in the middle. The CDR3 sequence is 15 residues long.

The gene calls are TRBV29-1 and TRBJ2-2, with 8 bases that match TRBD2. CDR1 SQVTM and CDR2 ANQGSEA come from the germline V gene. The CDR3 sequence is 14 residues long. V shed 4 bases, J shed 4 bases, and the junction held 5 bases outside the gene matches. The CDR3 spells CSVGFRGGTGELFF. CDR3 DNA sequence: TGCAGCGTTGGGTTTCGGGGGGGCACCGGGGAGCTGTTTTTT.

The chain links TRBV18 to TRBJ1-5; a possible D gene is TRBD1 (6 bases). Per germline, CDR1 KGHSH and CDR2 LQKENI. Trimming took 2 bases from V and 0 from J, leaving 20 bases between them. This CDR3 has 19 residues. The CDR3 protein is CASSPTLPGVGYSNQPQHF. CDR3 coding DNA: TGTGCCAGCTCACCAACCCTCCCAGGGGTGGGATATAGCAATCAGCCCCAGCATTTT.

The chain carries TRBV4-2 and TRBJ2-7, with a weak D call TRBD2 (5 bases). Trimming stripped 3 bases from V and 6 bases from J, with 15 bases between. The CDR3 is 14 residues long. Germline V lookup: CDR1 LGHNA, CDR2 YNFKEQ. CDR3 in DNA: TGTGCCAGCAGCCATCTCACTTGGGGAGCCGAGCAGTACTTC. This gives the protein CASSHLTWGAEQYF.

The V gene is TRBV5-6, the J gene TRBJ1-2, with 7 bases matching TRBD1. Germline values: CDR1 SGHDT, CDR2 YYEEEE. V shed 4 bases and J 4 bases; nucleotides not matched to a gene: 7. There are 14 residues in the CDR3. The CDR3 here is CASSMGQLIYGYTF. CDR3 nucleotide sequence: TGTGCCAGCAGCATGGGACAGTTGATCTATGGCTACACCTTC.

A single count supports this clone. The chain links TRBV18 to TRBJ1-5; D uncertain. The CDR3 totals 17 residues. Trimming left V 4 bases short and J 0 bases short, with 16 bases between. The germline V gene encodes CDR1 KGHSH and CDR2 LQKENI. The CDR3 sequence is CASSLFRTENSNQPQHF. CDR3 in DNA: TGTGCCAGCTCACTCTTTAGGACGGAGAATAGCAATCAGCCCCAGCATTTT.

The chain couples TRBV6-7 to TRBJ2-1, with 7 nucleotides matching TRBD1. TRBV6-7 is filed as an ORF, its function uncertain. CDR3 length: 18 amino acids. The trim removed 2 bases at V and 5 bases at J, leaving 15 bases unmatched. Written as DNA, the CDR3 is TGTGCCAGCAGTTACACCCAAGTACCGGGACAGTTACACAATGAGCAGTTCTTC. It codes for CASSYTQVPGQLHNEQFF.

V is TRBV6-2 or TRBV6-3 and J is TRBJ1-6, with no clear D. This CDR3 has 16 residues. Germline assignment: CDR1 MNHEY and CDR2 SVGEGT. The V gene lost 3 bases and the J gene lost 7 bases, with 16 bases spanning the gap. Written as DNA, the CDR3 is TGTGCCAGCAGTTATCCCGCGAGGTTGCGGAATTCACCCCTCCACTTT. Its protein is CASSYPARLRNSPLHF.

The rearrangement links TRBV12-3 or TRBV12-4 to TRBJ1-4, with D possibly matching TRBD1 (5 bases). Trimming shortened V by 6 bases and J by 10 bases, and 15 bases separated the two germline ends. The CDR3 runs 13 residues. The CDR3 is CASSPGIGGKLFF. In DNA form, the CDR3 reads TGTGCCAGCAGCCCCGGGATCGGGGGAAAACTGTTTTTT.

Only one count was recorded for this clone. The genes are TRBV30 and TRBJ1-2, with D tentatively TRBD1 (5 bases). This CDR3 comprises 15 residues. V lost 0 bases and J 5 bases, leaving 16 bases between the germline ends. In germline, CDR1 is GTSNPN, CDR2 SVGIG (reference sequence). The CDR3 coding sequence is TGTGCCTGGAGTGTTTCCGAGACAGCTCCTTATGGCTACACCTTC. Translated: CAWSVSETAPYGYTF.

The rearrangement uses TRBV19 and TRBJ1-5; D is unresolved. This CDR3 spans 17 amino acids. Looked up from germline, CDR1 is LNHDA and CDR2 is SQIVND (reference sequence). The V and J ends lost 4 bases and 4 bases respectively, with 20 bases between them. The CDR3 sequence: CASSTLSNSNYNQPQHF. The CDR3 DNA sequence: TGTGCCAGTAGTACACTATCCAATTCGAATTATAATCAGCCCCAGCATTTT.

This clone came up a few times. The rearrangement links TRBV19 to TRBJ1-6; 11 nucleotides align to TRBD1. V trimming: 5 bases; J trimming: 6 bases; junction bases outside the gene matches: 6. Germline CDR1 is LNHDA and CDR2 is SQIVND (reference sequence). The CDR3 has 16 residues. The CDR3 spells CASSPQGQGANSPLHF. CDR3 nucleotides: TGTGCCAGTAGTCCCCAAGGACAGGGGGCTAATTCACCCCTCCACTTT.

This rearrangement joins TRBV5-5 to TRBJ1-2; D unresolved. CDR1 and CDR2 from the germline V gene are SGHKS and YYEKEE (reference sequence). Trimming left V 0 bases short and J 4 bases short, with 7 bases between. This CDR3 is built from 13 residues. CDR3 region: CASSLGESYGYTF. The CDR3 DNA follows: TGTGCCAGCAGCTTGGGTGAGAGCTATGGCTACACCTTC.

The chain joins TRBV28 to TRBJ1-2; 8 positions match TRBD1. Trimming took 2 bases from V and 7 from J; bases not matched to a gene: 9. CDR1 MDHEN and CDR2 SYDVKM come from the germline V gene. The CDR3 length is 15 residues. CDR3 coding DNA: TGTGCCAGCAGTTTACCCCTTCAGGGGGCGCGTGGCTACACCTTC. It is translated as CASSLPLQGARGYTF.

The V and J genes are TRBV19 and TRBJ2-7; 9 bases match TRBD1. V lost 4 bases to trimming and J lost 2 bases; unmatched junction nucleotides: 3. The CDR3 totals 14 residues. Germline assignment: CDR1 LNHDA and CDR2 SQIVND (reference sequence). Here the CDR3 DNA reads TGTGCCAGTAGTAACGGACAGGGGCCCTACGAGCAGTACTTC. It codes for CASSNGQGPYEQYF. Using reference TRBV19 and TRBJ2-7 for the parts outside the CDR3, the full variable domain is DGGITQSPKYLFRKEGQNVTLSCEQNLNHDAMYWYRQDPGQGLRLIYYSQIVNDFQKGDIAEGYSVSREKKESFPLTVTSAQKNPTAFYLCASSNGQGPYEQYFGPGTRLTVT.

V gene TRBV7-2 combines with J gene TRBJ2-3, with D possibly matching TRBD1 (5 bases). V gave up 1 base and J gave up 5 bases, with 13 bases separating them. CDR1 and CDR2 from the germline V gene are SGHTA and FQGNSA. The CDR3 runs 15 residues. The DNA for the CDR3 is TGTGCCAGCAGCTTAGTCAGGGTGGAGAAAGATACGCAGTATTTT. This translates into CASSLVRVEKDTQYF.

This chain connects TRBV5-1 to TRBJ1-4; 8 nucleotides line up with TRBD1. Unmatched junction bases numbered 9, after V lost 2 bases and J lost 9 bases. There are 15 residues in the CDR3. Germline lookup yields CDR1 SGHRS and CDR2 YFSETQ. CDR3: CASSFIQGEGQKLFF. CDR3 nucleotide sequence: TGCGCCAGCAGCTTTATACAGGGGGAGGGCCAAAAACTGTTTTTT.

This chain uses TRBV18 with TRBJ2-2, with a possible D match to TRBD2 (6 bases). The CDR3 runs 16 residues. Germline CDR1 is KGHSH and CDR2 is LQKENI. V was trimmed by 1 base and J by 0 bases, leaving 9 bases between them. The CDR3 loop reads CASSPLGGANTGELFF. The DNA of the CDR3 is TGTGCCAGCTCACCACTTGGCGGGGCGAACACCGGGGAGCTGTTTTTT.

The V call is TRBV29-1, the J call TRBJ1-3, with 11 bases matching TRBD1. Trimming took 4 bases from V and 0 from J; bases not matched to a gene: 11. The CDR3 is 18 amino acids. The V gene's germline CDR1 is SQVTM and CDR2 ANQGSEA. CDR3 loop: CSVVWDRGTHSSGNTIYF. For the CDR3, the DNA is TGCAGCGTTGTGTGGGACAGGGGGACTCATAGCTCTGGAAACACCATATATTTT.